Included here is one TCR beta chain sequence, with context. V was pared by 2 bases and J by 2 bases, with 19 bases between. The CDR3 is 17 amino acids. Germline lookup yields CDR1 LNHDA and CDR2 SQIVND (reference sequence). The data were obtained in a study of technical replicates of blood from a few donors. The assay was immunoSEQ multiplex PCR, and TCRdb's table has in-frame clones only and misses some. This table holds some 87,000 clones, 95% to 98% found once. The sequencing sample was made of T cells isolated from PBMCs. The TCR originated in a human donor in good health. The J gene is TRBJ2-7, the V gene TRBV19, with D perhaps matching TRBD2 (7 bases). CDR3 loop: CASSISGEGHIPYEQYF. For the CDR3, the DNA is TGTGCCAGTAGTATATCGGGGGAGGGACACATCCCCTACGAGCAGTACTTC.